One and the same sample provided the 21 T cell receptor beta chains below, sequenced in a study of cytomegalovirus exposure and HLA in healthy donors. The primer mix had 60 Vbeta and 13 Jbeta primers. The method was immunoSEQ multiplex PCR; TCRdb's version includes in-frame clones alone and lacks a portion of them. The sample shows over 110,000 clones, approximately 80% of them seen only once. Input material: PBMCs. The receptors originated from a male donor in good health and CMV-seronegative.

V usage is TRBV7-2 and J usage is TRBJ2-7; D possibly corresponds to TRBD2 (5 bases). This CDR3 region has 16 residues. Per germline, CDR1 SGHTA and CDR2 FQGNSA. V gave up 0 bases and J gave up 0 bases, with 12 bases separating them. The chain's CDR3 is CASSLARGLHSYEQYF. For the CDR3, the DNA is TGTGCCAGCAGCTTAGCTCGAGGGCTACACTCCTACGAGCAGTACTTC. Based on the CDR3 plus reference TRBV7-2 and TRBJ2-7, the full variable domain is GAGVSQSPSNKVTEKGKDVELRCDPISGHTALYWYRQSLGQGLEFLIYFQGNSAPDKSGLPSDRFSAERTGGSVSTLTIQRTQQEDSAVYLCASSLARGLHSYEQYFGPGTRLTVT.

The chain links TRBV11-2 to TRBJ2-1; the D is unclear. The germline V gene has CDR1 SGHAT and CDR2 FQNNGV. V shed 2 bases and J shed 4 bases, with 3 bases lying between them. The CDR3 extends over 12 amino acids. Here the CDR3 DNA reads TGTGCCAGCAGCTTACTTTACAATGAGCAGTTCTTC. Amino acids: CASSLLYNEQFF.

This clone was observed a single time. The chain combines TRBV5-6 with TRBJ2-7; D is ambiguous. The CDR3 runs to 12 residues. The germline gives CDR1 SGHDT, CDR2 YYEEEE. V was clipped by 4 bases and J by 1 base, with 6 bases between them. CDR3 loop: CASSLRSYEQYF. CDR3 bases: TGTGCCAGCAGCCTGAGGTCCTACGAGCAGTACTTC.

The chain carries TRBV7-9 and TRBJ2-1; D is perhaps TRBD2 (6 bases). This CDR3 has 11 amino acids. CDR1 SEHNR and CDR2 FQNEAQ come from the germline V gene (reference sequence). Trimming removed 7 bases from V and 9 bases from J, with 10 bases in between. The CDR3 region has the DNA TGTGCCAGCATCCGGCGGGGTGAGCAGTTCTTC. Translating gives CASIRRGEQFF.

The V and J genes are TRBV27 and TRBJ2-2; D may be TRBD2 (5 bases). The germline V gene has CDR1 MNHEY and CDR2 SMNVEV (reference sequence). V lost 2 bases, J lost 6 bases, and 19 bases lay in between. CDR3 length: 17 residues. CDR3 sequence reads: CASSLQAALSKAGELFF. CDR3 DNA: TGTGCCAGCAGTTTACAAGCGGCGCTCTCTAAGGCCGGGGAGCTGTTTTTT.

The chain couples TRBV27 to TRBJ1-2; D is uncertain. V gave up 3 bases and J gave up 3 bases, with 8 bases separating them. CDR3 length: 13 amino acids. Germline V gene lookup returns CDR1 MNHEY and CDR2 SMNVEV (reference sequence). The CDR3 coding sequence is TGTGCCAGCAGTTTGGCGGTTGACTATGGCTACACCTTC. Translation: CASSLAVDYGYTF.

V usage is TRBV13 and J usage is TRBJ2-7; TRBD1 agrees at 7 bases. The CDR3 runs 15 residues. Looked up from germline, CDR1 is PRHDT and CDR2 is FYEKMQ (reference sequence). Unmatched junction bases numbered 8, after V lost 5 bases and J lost 1 base. The CDR3 DNA reads as TGTGCCAGCAGCCTAACGCAGGGGGTTTCCTACGAGCAGTACTTC. As protein: CASSLTQGVSYEQYF.

This chain links TRBV7-2 with TRBJ1-3; TRBD1 matches at 7 bases. The CDR3 contains 18 residues. Looked up from germline, CDR1 is SGHTA and CDR2 is FQGNSA. V was pared by 6 bases and J by 1 base, with 15 bases of the junction left unmatched. The CDR3 spells CASSRDRASVGSGNTIYF. CDR3 bases: TGTGCCAGCAGTCGTGACAGGGCTTCGGTCGGGTCTGGAAACACCATATATTTT.

This clone was counted between two and nine times. The rearrangement links TRBV7-9 to TRBJ2-2; 7 bases are a match to TRBD1. Germline assignment: CDR1 SEHNR and CDR2 FQNEAQ (reference sequence). CDR3 length: 13 amino acids. V dropped 8 bases and J dropped 6; count of bases not matched to a gene: 6. The CDR3 region has the DNA TGTGCCAGCGGGACAGAGACTCCCGGGGAGCTGTTTTTT. Its protein product is CASGTETPGELFF.

In its sample, this clone was seen once. V and J are TRBV27 and TRBJ2-7; 9 bases agree with TRBD1. The CDR3 runs to 17 residues. Germline V gene sequence: CDR1 MNHEY, CDR2 SMNVEV (reference sequence). V lost 4 bases, J lost 0 bases, and 10 bases stayed unmatched. CDR3 amino acids: CASSSGTGRESSYEQYF. CDR3 nucleotide sequence: TGTGCCAGCAGTTCCGGGACAGGGCGAGAAAGCTCCTACGAGCAGTACTTC.

V usage is TRBV5-5 and J usage is TRBJ2-7; TRBD1 matches 10 bases. J was trimmed by 2 bases and V by 3 bases; bases with no gene match: 2. Germline V gene lookup returns CDR1 SGHKS and CDR2 YYEKEE (reference sequence). This CDR3 is 14 amino acids long. In DNA form, the CDR3 reads TGTGCCAGCAGCTACGGACAGGGGGCCTACGAGCAGTACTTC. Its translation is CASSYGQGAYEQYF.

The rearrangement joins TRBV5-1 to TRBJ2-7; D is possibly TRBD2 (6 bases). This CDR3 comprises 15 residues. Germline CDR1 SGHRS, CDR2 YFSETQ. V lost 5 bases, J lost 6 bases, and 21 bases lay in between. The CDR3 DNA is TGCGCCAGCAGGTATAACGTGGGCGGGATGGGCGAGCAGTACTTC. It yields the protein CASRYNVGGMGEQYF.

This chain connects TRBV11-2 to TRBJ1-5; 10 nucleotides agree with TRBD1. Germline CDR1 SGHAT, CDR2 FQNNGV. V lost 5 bases, J lost 0 bases, and 7 bases stayed unmatched. This CDR3 comprises 17 residues. The CDR3, as DNA: TGTGCCAGCAGCCGGGGACAGGGGACCTATAGCAATCAGCCCCAGCATTTT. Translation gives CASSRGQGTYSNQPQHF. Using reference TRBV11-2 and TRBJ1-5 for the parts outside the CDR3, the full variable domain is EAGVAQSPRYKIIEKRQSVAFWCNPISGHATLYWYQQILGQGPKLLIQFQNNGVVDDSQLPKDRFSAERLKGVDSTLKIQPAKLEDSAVYLCASSRGQGTYSNQPQHFGDGTRLSIL.

The chain carries TRBV5-1 and TRBJ2-5, with unresolved D. The CDR3 has 14 residues. Trimming removed 5 bases at V and 2 bases at J, with 13 bases between. Germline assignment: CDR1 SGHRS and CDR2 YFSETQ. The CDR3 DNA is TGCGCCAGCAGTCGCTACGAAGAACAAGAGACCCAGTACTTC. Encoded protein: CASSRYEEQETQYF.

The CDR3 loop is CASSLDRGPYEQYF. The CDR3 bases are TGCGCCAGCAGCTTGGACAGGGGGCCCTACGAGCAGTACTTC. The V call is TRBV5-1, the J call TRBJ2-7, with 9 bases lining up with TRBD1. Germline V lookup: CDR1 SGHRS, CDR2 YFSETQ. J lost 2 bases, V lost 0 bases, and 0 bases had no gene match. This CDR3 is 14 amino acids long.

In its sample, this clone was seen a few times. The J gene is TRBJ2-6, the V gene TRBV6-1; TRBD1 agrees at 7 bases. The germline CDR1 and CDR2 sequences are MNHNS and SASEGT. The CDR3 is made up of 15 amino acids. The trim removed 4 bases at V and 2 bases at J, leaving 2 bases unmatched. CDR3 in DNA: TGTGCCAGCAGTGGAGGGGGCGCTGGGGCCAACGTCCTGACTTTC. This codes for CASSGGGAGANVLTF.

The rearrangement uses TRBV11-3 and TRBJ2-2, with D maybe TRBD2 (6 bases). CDR1 is SGHNT and CDR2 is YENEEA in the germline V gene. This CDR3 is 14 amino acids long. Trimming left V 10 bases short and J 2 bases short, with 14 bases between. CDR3 loop: CATEEGTNTGELFF. CDR3 DNA: TGTGCCACTGAGGAGGGGACCAACACCGGGGAGCTGTTTTTT.

This rearrangement joins TRBV4-3 to TRBJ2-6; D may be TRBD1 (5 bases). This CDR3 comprises 17 residues. Trimming took off 1 base at V and 0 bases at J, with 10 bases between the two ends. Germline assignment: CDR1 LGHNA and CDR2 YSLEER. CDR3 in DNA: TGCGCCAGCAGCCAAGGAGACAGCCACTCTGGGGCCAACGTCCTGACTTTC. Translation gives CASSQGDSHSGANVLTF.

J is TRBJ2-4 and V is TRBV5-5; D is undetermined. With 4 bases removed from V and 9 bases from J, the gap between germline ends came to 11 bases. Germline values: CDR1 SGHKS, CDR2 YYEKEE (reference sequence). The CDR3 has 12 amino acids. The CDR3 DNA reads as TGTGCCAGCAGCCCAGACACAGCCATTCAGTACTTC. It encodes CASSPDTAIQYF.

The chain joins TRBV30 to TRBJ2-1, with TRBD2 matching 10 bases. Germline lookup yields CDR1 GTSNPN and CDR2 SVGIG (reference sequence). CDR3 size: 14 residues. V shed 2 bases, J shed 6 bases, and the junction held 4 bases outside the gene matches. CDR3: CAWSSGTSVNEQFF. The DNA for the CDR3 is TGTGCCTGGAGTAGCGGGACTAGCGTCAATGAGCAGTTCTTC.

This chain uses TRBV9 with TRBJ2-3, with 7 bases lining up with TRBD1. The CDR3 totals 15 residues. J was trimmed by 2 bases and V by 5 bases; bases with no gene match: 8. Germline V gene sequence: CDR1 SGDLS, CDR2 YYNGEE. The CDR3 nucleotides are TGTGCCAGCAGGAAGGGACAGATTAACACAGATACGCAGTATTTT. This codes for CASRKGQINTDTQYF.